This TCR beta chain was captured by sequencing in a study of shared clonotypes between healthy human individuals. Profiled with immunoSEQ multiplex PCR; TCRdb holds only in-frame clones, not every one. Here the sample spans roughly 810,000 clones, just over 95% being singletons. The germline CDR1 and CDR2 sequences are SGHRS and YFSETQ. This CDR3 spans 17 amino acids. The germline V and J ends were trimmed by 7 bases and 2 bases, with 23 bases remaining between them. The naive CD8 subset, CD45RO-negative cells positively selected for CCR7, excluded terminally differentiated effector memory CD45RA+ cells.

The sequence was obtained from a man aged 30-40 years in good health. Specimen: naive CD8+ T cells sorted from blood. The rearrangement links TRBV5-1 to TRBJ2-3; maybe TRBD1 (6 bases). The CDR3, as DNA: TGCGCCAGCGGCTATACCTCCGGGACATACTACACAGATACGCAGTATTTT. Translation: CASGYTSGTYYTDTQYF.